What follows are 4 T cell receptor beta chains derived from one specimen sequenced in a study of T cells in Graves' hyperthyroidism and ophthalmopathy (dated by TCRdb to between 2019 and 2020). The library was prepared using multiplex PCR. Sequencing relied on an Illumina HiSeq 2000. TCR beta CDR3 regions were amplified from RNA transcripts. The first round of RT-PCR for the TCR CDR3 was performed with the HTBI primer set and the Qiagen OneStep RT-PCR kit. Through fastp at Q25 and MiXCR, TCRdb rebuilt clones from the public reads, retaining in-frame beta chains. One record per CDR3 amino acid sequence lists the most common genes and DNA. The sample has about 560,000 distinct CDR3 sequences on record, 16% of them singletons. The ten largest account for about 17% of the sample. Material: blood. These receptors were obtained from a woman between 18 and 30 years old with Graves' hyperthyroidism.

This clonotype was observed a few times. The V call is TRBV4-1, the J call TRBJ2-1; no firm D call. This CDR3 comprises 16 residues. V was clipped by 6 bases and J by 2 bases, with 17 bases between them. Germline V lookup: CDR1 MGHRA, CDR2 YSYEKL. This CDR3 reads CASRQPAAKTYNEQFF. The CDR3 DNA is TGCGCCAGCAGACAACCAGCAGCAAAAACCTACAATGAGCAGTTCTTC.

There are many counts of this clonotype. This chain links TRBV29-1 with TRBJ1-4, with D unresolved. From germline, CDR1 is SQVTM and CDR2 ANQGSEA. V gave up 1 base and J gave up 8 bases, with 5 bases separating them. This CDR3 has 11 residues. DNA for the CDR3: TGCAGCGTTGAAGCTGGGGAAAAACTGTTTTTT. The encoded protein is CSVEAGEKLFF.

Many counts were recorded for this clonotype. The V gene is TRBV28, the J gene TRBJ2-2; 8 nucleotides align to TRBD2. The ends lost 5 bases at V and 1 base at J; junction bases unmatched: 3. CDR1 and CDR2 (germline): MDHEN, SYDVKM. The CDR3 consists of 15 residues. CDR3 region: CASSPGGRNTGELFF. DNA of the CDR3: TGTGCCAGCAGTCCGGGGGGGCGGAACACCGGGGAGCTGTTTTTT.

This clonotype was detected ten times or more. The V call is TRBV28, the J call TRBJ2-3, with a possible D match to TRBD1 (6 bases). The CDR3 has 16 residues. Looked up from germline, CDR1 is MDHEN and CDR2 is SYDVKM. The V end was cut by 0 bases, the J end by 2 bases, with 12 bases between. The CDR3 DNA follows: TGTGCCAGCAGTTTATGGGCAGGGGCTAACACAGATACGCAGTATTTT. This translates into CASSLWAGANTDTQYF.